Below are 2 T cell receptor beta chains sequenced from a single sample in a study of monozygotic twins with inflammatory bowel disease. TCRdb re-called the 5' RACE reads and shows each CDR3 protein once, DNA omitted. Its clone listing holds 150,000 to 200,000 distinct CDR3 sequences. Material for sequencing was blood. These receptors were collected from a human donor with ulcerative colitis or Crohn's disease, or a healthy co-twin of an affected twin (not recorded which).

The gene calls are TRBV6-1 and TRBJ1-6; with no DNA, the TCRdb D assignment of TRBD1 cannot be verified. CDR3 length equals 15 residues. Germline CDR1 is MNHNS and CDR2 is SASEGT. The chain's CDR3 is CASRGAGRGESPLHF.

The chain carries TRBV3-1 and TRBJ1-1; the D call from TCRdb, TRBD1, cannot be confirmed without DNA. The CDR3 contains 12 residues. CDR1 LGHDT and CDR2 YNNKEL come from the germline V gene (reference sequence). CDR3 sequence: CASSQGGGGAFF.